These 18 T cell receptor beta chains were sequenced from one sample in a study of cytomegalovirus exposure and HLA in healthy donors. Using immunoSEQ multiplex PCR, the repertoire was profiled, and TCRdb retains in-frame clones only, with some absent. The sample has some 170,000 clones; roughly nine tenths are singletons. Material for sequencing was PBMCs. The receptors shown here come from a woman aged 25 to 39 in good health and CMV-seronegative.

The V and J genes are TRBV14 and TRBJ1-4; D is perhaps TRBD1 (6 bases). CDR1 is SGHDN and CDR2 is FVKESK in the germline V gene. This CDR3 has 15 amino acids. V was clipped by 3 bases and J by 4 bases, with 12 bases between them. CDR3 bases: TGTGCCAGCAGCCACCTGACAGGAGTTAATGAAAAACTGTTTTTT. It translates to CASSHLTGVNEKLFF.

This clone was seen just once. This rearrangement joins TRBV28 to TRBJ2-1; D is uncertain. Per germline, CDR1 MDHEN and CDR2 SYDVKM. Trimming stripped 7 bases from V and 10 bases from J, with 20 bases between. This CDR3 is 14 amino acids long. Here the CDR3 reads CASTQTPGAREQFF. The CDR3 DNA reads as TGTGCCAGCACCCAAACCCCCGGCGCTCGAGAGCAGTTCTTC.

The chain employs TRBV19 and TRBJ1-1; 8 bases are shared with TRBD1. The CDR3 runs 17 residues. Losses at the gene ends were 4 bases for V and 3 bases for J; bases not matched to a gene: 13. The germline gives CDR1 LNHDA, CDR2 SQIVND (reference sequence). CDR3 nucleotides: TGTGCCAGTAGTAAGCTTGGGACAGGCAACCCGTACACTGAAGCTTTCTTT. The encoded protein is CASSKLGTGNPYTEAFF.

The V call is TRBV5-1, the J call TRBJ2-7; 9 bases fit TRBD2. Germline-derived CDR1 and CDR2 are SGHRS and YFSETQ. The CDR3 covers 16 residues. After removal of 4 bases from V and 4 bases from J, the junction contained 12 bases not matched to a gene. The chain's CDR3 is CASSPKVAGGVYEQYF. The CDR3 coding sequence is TGCGCCAGCAGCCCGAAGGTGGCGGGAGGGGTATACGAGCAGTACTTC.

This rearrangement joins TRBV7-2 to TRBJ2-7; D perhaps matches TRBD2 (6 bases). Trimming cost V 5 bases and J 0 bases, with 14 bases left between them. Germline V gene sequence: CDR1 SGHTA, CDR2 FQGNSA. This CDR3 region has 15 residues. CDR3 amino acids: CASSAGRPISYEQYF. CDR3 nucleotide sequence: TGTGCCAGCAGCGCGGGACGACCAATCTCCTACGAGCAGTACTTC.

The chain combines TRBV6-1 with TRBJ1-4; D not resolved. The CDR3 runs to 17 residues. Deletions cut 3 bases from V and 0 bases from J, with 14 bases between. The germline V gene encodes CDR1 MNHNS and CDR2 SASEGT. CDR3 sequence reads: CASSEFVDVATNEKLFF. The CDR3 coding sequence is TGTGCCAGCAGTGAGTTCGTCGACGTTGCAACTAATGAAAAACTGTTTTTT.

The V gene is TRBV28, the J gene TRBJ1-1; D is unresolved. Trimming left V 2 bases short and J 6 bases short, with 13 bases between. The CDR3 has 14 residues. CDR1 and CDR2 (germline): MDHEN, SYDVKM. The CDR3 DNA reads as TGTGCCAGCAGTTTAAGGCAGTTCTCTGCTGAAGCTTTCTTT. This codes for CASSLRQFSAEAFF.

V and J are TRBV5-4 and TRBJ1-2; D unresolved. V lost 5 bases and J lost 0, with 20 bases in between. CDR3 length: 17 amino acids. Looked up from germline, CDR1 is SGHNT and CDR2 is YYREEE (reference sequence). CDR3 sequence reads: CASREEGGLLPNYGYTF. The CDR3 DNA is TGTGCCAGCAGGGAAGAAGGAGGATTGCTTCCTAACTATGGCTACACCTTC.

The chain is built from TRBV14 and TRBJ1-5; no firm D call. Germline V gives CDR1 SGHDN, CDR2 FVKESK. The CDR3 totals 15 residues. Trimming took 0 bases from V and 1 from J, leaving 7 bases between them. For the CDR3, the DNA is TGTGCCAGCAGCCAAGATCCCCGAAGCAATCAGCCCCAGCATTTT. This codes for CASSQDPRSNQPQHF.

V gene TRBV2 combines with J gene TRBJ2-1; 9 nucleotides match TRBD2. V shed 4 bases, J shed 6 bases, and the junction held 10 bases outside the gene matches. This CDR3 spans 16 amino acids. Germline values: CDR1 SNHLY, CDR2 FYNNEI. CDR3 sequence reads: CASSARVAGALNEQFF. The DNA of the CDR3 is TGTGCCAGCAGTGCGCGTGTAGCGGGAGCGCTCAATGAGCAGTTCTTC. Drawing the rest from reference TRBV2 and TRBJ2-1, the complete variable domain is EPEVTQTPSHQVTQMGQEVILRCVPISNHLYFYWYRQILGQKVEFLVSFYNNEISEKSEIFDDQFSVERPDGSNFTLKIRSTKLEDSAMYFCASSARVAGALNEQFFGPGTRLTVL.

CDR3 DNA: TGCGCCAGCAGCATTCCTGACGGGACTCTTGAGCAGTTCTTC. Its protein product is CASSIPDGTLEQFF. V and J are TRBV5-1 and TRBJ2-1; D possibly corresponds to TRBD2 (6 bases). Trimming pared 4 bases from V and 9 bases from J, leaving 17 bases between. Germline V gene sequence: CDR1 SGHRS, CDR2 YFSETQ. This CDR3 spans 14 amino acids.

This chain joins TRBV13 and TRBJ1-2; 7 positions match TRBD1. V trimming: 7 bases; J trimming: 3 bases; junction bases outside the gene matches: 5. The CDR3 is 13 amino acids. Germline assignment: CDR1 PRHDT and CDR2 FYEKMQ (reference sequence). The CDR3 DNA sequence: TGTGCCAGCACCCAAACAGGGGACTATGGCTACACCTTC. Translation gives CASTQTGDYGYTF.

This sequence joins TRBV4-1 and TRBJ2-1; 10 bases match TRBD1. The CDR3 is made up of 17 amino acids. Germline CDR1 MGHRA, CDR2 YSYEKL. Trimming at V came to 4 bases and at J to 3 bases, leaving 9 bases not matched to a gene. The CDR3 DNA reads TGCGCCAGCAGCCGGTCGCGACAGGGGGCTTACTACAATGAGCAGTTCTTC. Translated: CASSRSRQGAYYNEQFF.

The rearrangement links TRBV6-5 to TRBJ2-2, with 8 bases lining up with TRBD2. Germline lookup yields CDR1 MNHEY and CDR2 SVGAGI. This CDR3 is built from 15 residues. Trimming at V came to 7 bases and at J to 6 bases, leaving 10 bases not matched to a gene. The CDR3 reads CASNRGGPMPGELFF. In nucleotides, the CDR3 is TGTGCCAGCAATCGCGGGGGGCCCATGCCCGGGGAGCTGTTTTTT.

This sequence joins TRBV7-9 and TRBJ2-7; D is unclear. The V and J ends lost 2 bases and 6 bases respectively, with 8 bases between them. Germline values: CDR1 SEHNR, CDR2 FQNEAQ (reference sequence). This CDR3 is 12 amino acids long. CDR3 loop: CASSLSVGEQYF. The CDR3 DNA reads TGTGCCAGCAGCTTAAGCGTTGGCGAGCAGTACTTC.

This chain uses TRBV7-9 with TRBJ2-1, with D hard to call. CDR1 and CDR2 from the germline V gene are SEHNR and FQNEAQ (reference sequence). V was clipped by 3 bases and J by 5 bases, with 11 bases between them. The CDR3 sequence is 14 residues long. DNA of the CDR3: TGTGCCAGCAGCTTTCATCAGATAAACAATGAGCAGTTCTTC. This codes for CASSFHQINNEQFF. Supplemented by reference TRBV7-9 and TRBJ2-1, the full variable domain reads DTGVSQNPRHKITKRGQNVTFRCDPISEHNRLYWYRQTLGQGPEFLTYFQNEAQLEKSRLLSDRFSAERPKGSFSTLEIQRTEQGDSAMYLCASSFHQINNEQFFGPGTRLTVL.

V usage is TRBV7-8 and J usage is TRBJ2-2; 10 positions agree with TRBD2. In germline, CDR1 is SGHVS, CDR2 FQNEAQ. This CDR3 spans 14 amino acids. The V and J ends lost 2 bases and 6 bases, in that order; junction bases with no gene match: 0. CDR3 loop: CASSLLAGAGELFF. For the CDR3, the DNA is TGTGCCAGCAGCTTACTAGCGGGGGCCGGGGAGCTGTTTTTT. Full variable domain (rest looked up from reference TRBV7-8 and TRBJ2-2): GAGVSQSPRYKVAKRGQDVALRCDPISGHVSLFWYQQALGQGPEFLTYFQNEAQLDKSGLPSDRFFAERPEGSVSTLKIQRTQQEDSAVYLCASSLLAGAGELFFGEGSRLTVL.

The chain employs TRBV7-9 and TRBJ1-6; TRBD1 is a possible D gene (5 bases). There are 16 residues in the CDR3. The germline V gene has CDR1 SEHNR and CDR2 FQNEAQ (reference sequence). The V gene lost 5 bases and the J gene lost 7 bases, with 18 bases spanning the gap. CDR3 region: CASSPYLGVENSPLHF. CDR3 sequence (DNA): TGTGCCAGCAGCCCTTACCTAGGGGTAGAAAATTCACCCCTCCACTTT.